Listed below are T cell receptor beta chains from one sample, sequenced in a study of cytomegalovirus exposure and HLA in healthy donors. Some clones are missing from TCRdb's copy, which holds only in-frame ones; the method was immunoSEQ multiplex PCR. Of 100,000 to 150,000 clones in the sample, about 10% were seen once. The sequenced material came from PBMCs. These receptors were obtained from a woman aged 18-29 years in good health and CMV-seropositive. The CDR3 runs from the conserved cysteine through the conserved F or W. The D gene is left open where the match is weak. Expanded clones are given a class, and other clones once, few, many or no size at all.

>TRBV7-6|TRBD2|few|TRBJ2-5
TGTGCCAGCAGCTTTGCAGGCGGGAGACAAGAGACCCAGTACTTC
CASSFAGGRQETQYF
>TRBV2|TRBD1|few|TRBJ2-7
TGTGCCAGCAGTGTAGGGACAGGAACCTACGAGCAGTACTTC
CASSVGTGTYEQYF
>TRBV4-1|TRBD1|few|TRBJ1-2
TGCGCCAGCAGCCACCGCAGGGGGAACTATGGCTACACCTTC
CASSHRRGNYGYTF
>TRBV2|TRBD2|few|TRBJ2-3
TGTGCCAGCAGGCTACTAGCGGGAAGCACAGATACGCAGTATTTT
CASRLLAGSTDTQYF
>TRBV7-2|TRBD2|-|TRBJ2-1
TGTGCCAGCGGCAAAGGGACTAGCGGGAGACTCGGTGAGCAGTTCTTC
CASGKGTSGRLGEQFF
>TRBV7-9|-|few|TRBJ2-5
TGTGCCAGCAGCTTAGATTCCGGGGGCCAAGAGACCCAGTACTTC
CASSLDSGGQETQYF
>TRBV6-6|-|-|TRBJ1-3
TGTGCCAGCATCCAACGGGGGACGTACGCTGGAAACACCATATATTTT
CASIQRGTYAGNTIYF
>TRBV2|-|-|TRBJ1-4
TGTGCCAGCACTACGACAACCTCTAATGAAAAACTGTTTTTT
CASTTTTSNEKLFF
>TRBV7-3|TRBD2|few|TRBJ2-6
TGTGCCAGCAGCTCGAAACCAGGGAGGGAACCATACTCTGGGGCCAACGTCCTGACTTTC
CASSSKPGREPYSGANVLTF
>TRBV6-1|-|-|TRBJ2-1
TGTGCCAGCACCAGGGCTAGTTTGGATGAGCAGTTCTTC
CASTRASLDEQFF
>TRBV19|TRBD2|few|TRBJ2-5
TGTGCCAGTAGTATAGATGGAGGGGGGAAAGCGGGAGGGGAGACCCAGTACTTC
CASSIDGGGKAGGETQYF
>TRBV28|-|few|TRBJ1-2
TGTGCCAGCAGGGCGGGGCTCGCCGATGGCTACACCTTC
CASRAGLADGYTF
>TRBV19|-|-|TRBJ2-3
TGTGCCAGTAGTATAAAACTCGACCGCAGGGATACGCAGTATTTT
CASSIKLDRRDTQYF
>TRBV7-2|-|few|TRBJ1-5
TGTGCCAGCAGCTTAGATGGCACTAGCAATCAGCCCCAGCATTTT
CASSLDGTSNQPQHF
>TRBV19|-|many|TRBJ2-5
TGTGCCAGTAGCCTAACACAGGGACAAGAGACCCAGTACTTC
CASSLTQGQETQYF
>TRBV2|TRBD1|-|TRBJ2-7
TGTGCCAGCAGATTTACCCGACAGGGCGTCGACTACGAGCAGTACTTC
CASRFTRQGVDYEQYF
>TRBV5-6|TRBD1|-|TRBJ1-1
TGTGCCAGCAGCACGGACGAACAGGGGCCTCTCACTGAAGCTTTCTTT
CASSTDEQGPLTEAFF
>TRBV30|-|few|TRBJ1-4
TGTGCCTGGAGTGCTAATACAGTTTCTAATGAAAAACTGTTTTTT
CAWSANTVSNEKLFF
>TRBV7-9|TRBD2|many|TRBJ2-2
TGTGCCAGCAGCCGGACTAGCGGGAAAATGAACACCGGGGAGCTGTTTTTT
CASSRTSGKMNTGELFF
>TRBV6-5|-|few|TRBJ1-1
TGTGCCAGCATCCCTTTGGGACACAACACTGAAGCTTTCTTT
CASIPLGHNTEAFF
>TRBV7-2|-|-|TRBJ2-7
TGTGCCAGCAGCTTCGGTGACAGGTACAGCTCCTACGAGCAGTACTTC
CASSFGDRYSSYEQYF
>TRBV28|-|few|TRBJ1-1
TGTGCCAGCAGTTCGACATGGTTGAACACTGAAGCTTTCTTT
CASSSTWLNTEAFF
>TRBV10-3|-|few|TRBJ1-5
TGTGCCACGCCCCAGGGTGGCAATCAGCCCCAGCATTTT
CATPQGGNQPQHF
>TRBV30|-|-|TRBJ2-3
TGTGCCTGGAGTCATCCAGATACGCAGTATTTT
CAWSHPDTQYF
>TRBV29-1|-|-|TRBJ2-6
TGCAGCGTTGTCGGCGGACCTGCGGGAGGGGCCAACGTCCTGACTTTC
CSVVGGPAGGANVLTF
>TRBV6-1|-|-|TRBJ2-1
TGTGCCAGCGAGCTAGCGTATAGCTCCTACAATGAGCAGTTCTTC
CASELAYSSYNEQFF
>TRBV2|-|few|TRBJ2-3
TGTGCCAAACGAGAAGATCTAGCCGCTAGCACAGATACGCAGTATTTT
CAKREDLAASTDTQYF
>TRBV19|-|-|TRBJ2-3
TGTGCCAGTAGCCCAGGGGATACGCAGTATTTT
CASSPGDTQYF
>TRBV14|-|-|TRBJ1-3
TGTGCCAGCAGCCACAACCTAGTGGGAAACACCATATATTTT
CASSHNLVGNTIYF
>TRBV7-2|-|-|TRBJ2-1
TGTGCCAGCAGCTTAGGGGGGCCCAATGAGCAGTTCTTC
CASSLGGPNEQFF
>TRBV19|-|-|TRBJ2-2
TGTGCCAGTAGTCGCAGCACCGGGGAGCTGTTTTTT
CASSRSTGELFF
>TRBV27|-|-|TRBJ1-5
TGTGCCAGCAGTTTAGTTCGGAATCAGCCCCAGCATTTT
CASSLVRNQPQHF
>TRBV15|TRBD2|-|TRBJ2-1
TGTGCCACCAGCAGAGCTGGGACTACTTACAATGAGCAGTTCTTC
CATSRAGTTYNEQFF
>TRBV6-1|-|-|TRBJ2-7
TGTGCCAGCAGGAGAGAGACTCTTAGCTCCTACGAGCAGTACTTC
CASRRETLSSYEQYF
>TRBV30|-|few|TRBJ1-1
TGTGCCTGGTCGAGGCAGGGAAACACTGAAGCTTTCTTT
CAWSRQGNTEAFF
>TRBV7-9|-|few|TRBJ2-7
TGTGCCAGCATCTCCGGGGAGTATCCCTACGAGCAGTACTTC
CASISGEYPYEQYF
>TRBV2|-|few|TRBJ2-1
TGTGCCAGCACAGGGTTGCGTGAGCAGTTCTTC
CASTGLREQFF
>TRBV28|TRBD1|few|TRBJ2-7
TGTGCCAGCAGTTCCCCGGGACAGGGGGCGAAGGAGCAGTACTTC
CASSSPGQGAKEQYF
>TRBV29-1|-|-|TRBJ1-1
TGCAGCGTTACGGAGCTCACTGAAGCTTTCTTT
CSVTELTEAFF
>TRBV6-1|TRBD2|-|TRBJ2-1
TGTGCCAGCAGTCCCGGGACTAGTGACTACAATGAGCAGTTCTTC
CASSPGTSDYNEQFF
>TRBV5-4|-|-|TRBJ1-2
TGTGCCAGCACCTACGTCGGGGAGGGCTACACCTTC
CASTYVGEGYTF
>TRBV29-1|TRBD1|-|TRBJ1-1
TGCAGCGTCGAGGCACAGGGGGACACTGAAGCTTTCTTT
CSVEAQGDTEAFF
>TRBV7-9|-|-|TRBJ2-7
TGTGCCAGCAGCTCCCGGGGTAGCGCCAACGAGCAGTACTTC
CASSSRGSANEQYF
>TRBV14|TRBD1|-|TRBJ2-1
TGTGCCAGCAGCCAAGAACCCCCACAGGGGCGTCCGACCGAGCAGTTCTTC
CASSQEPPQGRPTEQFF
>TRBV9|-|-|TRBJ2-6
TGTGCCGGCTCCCTCAGGTCCGTTGGGGCCAACGTCCTGACTTTC
CAGSLRSVGANVLTF
>TRBV28|-|-|TRBJ1-1
TGTGCCAGCAGTTTTTCCCCCCTCACTGAAGCTTTCTTT
CASSFSPLTEAFF
>TRBV5-1|-|-|TRBJ1-3
TGCGCCAGCAGCTTGATATCTACCCGAATTGAGGGAAACACCATATATTTT
CASSLISTRIEGNTIYF
>TRBV5-4|-|-|TRBJ1-4
TGTGCCAGCAGCAATCAGACACAAGCAACTAATGAAAAACTGTTTTTT
CASSNQTQATNEKLFF
>TRBV27|-|-|TRBJ1-2
TGTGCCAGCAGTGAAACAGAGATCGCTGGCTACACCTTC
CASSETEIAGYTF
>TRBV19|-|-|TRBJ1-5
TGTGCCAGTAGTAGGAGGGCAGAAATTTATAGCAATCAGCCCCAGCATTTT
CASSRRAEIYSNQPQHF
>TRBV7-8|-|-|TRBJ2-7
TGTGCCAGCAGCTTAGAACAGGTCACCTCCTACGAGCAGTACTTC
CASSLEQVTSYEQYF
>TRBV28|TRBD1|few|TRBJ2-7
TGTGCCAGCAGCCCGGGACAGGGGGGTTTAGAGCAGTACTTC
CASSPGQGGLEQYF
>TRBV28|-|-|TRBJ2-3
TGTGCCAGCAGCCCCCTGAACAGGGCTTGGACAGATACGCAGTATTTT
CASSPLNRAWTDTQYF
>TRBV2|-|-|TRBJ1-2
TGTGCCAGCAGTGATCGGGGGAACTATGGCTACACCTTC
CASSDRGNYGYTF
>TRBV6-1|-|-|TRBJ1-2
TGTGCCAGCAGACCCCAGGGGTTTTTCGGCTACACCTTC
CASRPQGFFGYTF
>TRBV30|TRBD1|-|TRBJ1-5
TGTGCCTGGGCCCCGGACAGGCAATCTTATAGCAATCAGCCCCAGCATTTT
CAWAPDRQSYSNQPQHF
>TRBV10-3|TRBD2|few|TRBJ2-3
TGTGCCATCAGTGGGAGGACTAGCGGCACAGATACGCAGTATTTT
CAISGRTSGTDTQYF
>TRBV10-3|-|few|TRBJ2-5
TGTGCCATCAGTGGGCAGGGCGGGACCCAGTACTTC
CAISGQGGTQYF
>TRBV9|TRBD2|many|TRBJ2-1
TGTGCCAGCAGCTCCACGGGCGGGAGTTACAATGAGCAGTTCTTC
CASSSTGGSYNEQFF
>TRBV19|TRBD1|-|TRBJ2-7
TGTGCCAGTAGTCGGACAGGGACCGACTGGGAGCAGTACTTC
CASSRTGTDWEQYF